These 30 T cell receptor beta chains share one sample of origin, sequenced in a study of glioma-infiltrating T cells. The iRepertoire nested amplicon-rescue multiplex PCR amplified TCR alpha and beta CDR3s from RNA. TCRdb ran MiXCR on the multiplex PCR reads and lists one entry per CDR3 protein. The sample comprises roughly 120,000 distinct CDR3 sequences, 25% to 30% of which are singletons, and roughly 30% rests with the top ten. The sequenced sample was glioma tissue, nonneoplastic brain tissue, or PBMCs (not recorded which). Source of these receptors: a human donor with low-grade glioma or glioblastoma, undergoing nonglioma brain surgery, or in good health (not recorded which).

This clonotype was detected ten times or more. V is TRBV20-1 and J is TRBJ2-7; 9 bases match TRBD1. V shed 3 bases and J 1 base; nucleotides not matched to a gene: 4. Germline CDR1 DFQATT, CDR2 SNEGSKA (reference sequence). The CDR3 has 14 residues. Written as DNA, the CDR3 is TGCAGTGCTAGCCGGGGACAGGGATCCTACGAGCAGTACTTC. This translates into CSASRGQGSYEQYF.

This clonotype was seen ten or more times. This chain connects TRBV29-1 to TRBJ2-1, with TRBD1 as a possible D gene (6 bases). Germline CDR1 and CDR2: SQVTM and ANQGSEA. The length of the CDR3 is 13 residues. Trimming took 4 bases from V and 3 from J, leaving 10 bases between them. The DNA of the CDR3 is TGCAGCGTTGCGGGACACCTCTACAATGAGCAGTTCTTC. Protein: CSVAGHLYNEQFF.

This clonotype was found many times. The rearrangement joins TRBV7-7 to TRBJ2-3, with 12 bases lining up with TRBD2. CDR3 size: 15 residues. Unmatched junction bases numbered 4, after V lost 5 bases and J lost 4 bases. CDR1 SSHAT and CDR2 FNYEAQ come from the germline V gene (reference sequence). CDR3: CASSGTSGGSDTQYF. The CDR3 DNA reads as TGTGCCAGCAGCGGTACTAGCGGGGGGTCAGATACGCAGTATTTT.

This clonotype was detected many times. The CDR3 protein is CSANIHRDNEQFF. Written as DNA, the CDR3 is TGCAGTGCTAACATACACCGGGACAATGAGCAGTTCTTC. The chain has TRBV20-1 and TRBJ2-1; D ambiguous. Germline CDR1 and CDR2: DFQATT and SNEGSKA (reference sequence). Trimming removed 4 bases at V and 5 bases at J, with 12 bases between. This CDR3 is built from 13 residues.

This clonotype has ten or more counts. The V gene is TRBV7-2, the J gene TRBJ1-5; TRBD1 is a possible D gene (6 bases). V was clipped by 1 base and J by 6 bases, with 16 bases between them. The CDR3 is 16 amino acids. Germline V gives CDR1 SGHTA, CDR2 FQGNSA. CDR3 protein: CASSLVWAGARQPQHF. CDR3 in DNA: TGTGCCAGCAGCTTAGTCTGGGCAGGGGCTCGTCAGCCCCAGCATTTT.

This clonotype was counted ten times or more. The chain is built from TRBV20-1 and TRBJ2-2; maybe TRBD1 (6 bases). The CDR3 runs to 13 residues. The V gene lost 2 bases and the J gene lost 6 bases, with 10 bases spanning the gap. CDR1 is DFQATT and CDR2 is SNEGSKA in the germline V gene (reference sequence). The CDR3 nucleotides read TGCAGTGCTAGACCTCACAGGGCCGGGGAGCTGTTTTTT. Its translation: CSARPHRAGELFF.

Points on this clonotype: The CDR3 end shows no conserved phenylalanine or tryptophan, and so a read error is likely. V is TRBV7-2 and J is TRBJ1-5; D may be TRBD1 (5 bases). Germline CDR1 reads SGHTA; CDR2 reads FQGNSA. CDR3 length equals 12 residues. In DNA form, the CDR3 reads TGTGCCAGCAGCTTAATACGACAGCCGCAGCATGTT. This encodes CASSLIRQPQHV.

Regarding this clonotype: A junction end diverges from the germline sequence, so it may reflect a read error. The rearrangement links TRBV9 to TRBJ1-6, with 7 bases fitting TRBD1. The CDR3 has 15 amino acids. CDR1 is SGDLS, CDR2 YYNGEE, per germline. This CDR3 reads CASSVNQGDNLPLHF. In DNA form, the CDR3 reads TGTGCCAGCAGCGTCAATCAGGGGGATAATTTACCCCTCCACTTT.

The rearrangement links TRBV30 to TRBJ2-6; unclear D gene. Germline V CDR1 and CDR2: GTSNPN, SVGIG (reference sequence). This CDR3 has 13 amino acids. Trimming left V 5 bases short and J 1 base short, with 6 bases between. The CDR3 spells CAWGKSGANVLTF. CDR3 in DNA: TGTGCCTGGGGAAAATCTGGGGCCAACGTCCTGACTTTC.

This clonotype was found many times. This sequence joins TRBV7-3 and TRBJ1-1; 7 nucleotides line up with TRBD1. The trim removed 8 bases at V and 3 bases at J, leaving 12 bases unmatched. Germline V gives CDR1 SGHTA, CDR2 FQGTGA. This CDR3 has 15 amino acids. The CDR3 bases are TGTGCCAGCCGTCTACAGGGGTCTGGGGACACTGAAGCTTTCTTT. Translated, it gives CASRLQGSGDTEAFF.

The chain combines TRBV5-6 with TRBJ2-3; 9 bases fit TRBD1. Germline V lookup: CDR1 SGHDT, CDR2 YYEEEE. This CDR3 is built from 17 residues. Germline trimming cut 2 bases from V and 4 bases from J; bases unmatched to any gene: 11. CDR3: CASSFWGQGFAPDTQYF. In nucleotides, the CDR3 is TGTGCCAGCAGCTTCTGGGGACAGGGTTTCGCTCCAGATACGCAGTATTTT.

This clonotype has a count of ten or more. V is TRBV7-8 and J is TRBJ2-7, with D perhaps TRBD1 (5 bases). The CDR3 totals 15 residues. CDR1 and CDR2 from the germline V gene are SGHVS and FQNEAQ. Trimming took off 0 bases at V and 2 bases at J, with 11 bases between the two ends. The CDR3 sequence: CASSLAAGLAYEQYF. CDR3 DNA: TGTGCCAGCAGCTTAGCGGCAGGGTTAGCCTACGAGCAGTACTTC.

This clonotype was detected many times. The chain employs TRBV10-3 and TRBJ1-1; possible D gene TRBD1, 5 bases. V dropped 6 bases and J dropped 1 base, with 21 bases sitting between them. CDR1 and CDR2 (germline): ENHRY, SYGVKD. The CDR3 covers 17 residues. The DNA for the CDR3 is TGTGCCATCAGCGACTGGGCGGTGGCAGGGACGAACACTGAAGCTTTCTTT. Translation: CAISDWAVAGTNTEAFF.

This clonotype was seen repeatedly, ten times or more. The chain is built from TRBV4-1 and TRBJ1-1, with unresolved D. The V end lost 1 base, the J end lost 1 base, and 7 bases lay between the germline ends. Germline lookup yields CDR1 MGHRA and CDR2 YSYEKL. The CDR3 has 14 amino acids. The CDR3 region is CASSQGPQNTEAFF. CDR3 sequence (DNA): TGCGCCAGCAGCCAAGGTCCGCAGAACACTGAAGCTTTCTTT.

This chain links TRBV7-9 with TRBJ1-1, with D possibly TRBD1 on 5 matching bases. The CDR3 contains 14 residues. The V gene's germline CDR1 is SEHNR and CDR2 FQNEAQ (reference sequence). V dropped 6 bases and J dropped 1 base, with 12 bases sitting between them. CDR3 sequence reads: CASREKGTNTEAFF. CDR3 in DNA: TGTGCCAGCAGGGAAAAGGGGACGAACACTGAAGCTTTCTTT.

There are a few counts of this clonotype. The chain carries TRBV7-2 and TRBJ2-7, with a weak D call TRBD1 (6 bases). CDR3 length equals 14 residues. Germline loops: CDR1 SGHTA, CDR2 FQGNSA. Trimming left V 1 base short and J 1 base short, with 8 bases between. In DNA form, the CDR3 reads TGTGCCAGCAGCTTAGACAGGGCGTCCTACGAGCAGTACTTC. Translation gives CASSLDRASYEQYF.

This clonotype was observed a few times. The chain combines TRBV12-3 or TRBV12-4 with TRBJ1-3, with D unclear. V shed 4 bases and J shed 2 bases, with 3 bases lying between them. The length of the CDR3 is 12 residues. The chain's CDR3 is CASSSPGNTIYF. The CDR3 nucleotides are TGTGCCAGCAGTTCACCTGGAAACACCATATATTTT.

This clonotype was detected ten times or more. The chain carries TRBV29-1 and TRBJ1-3; D possibly corresponds to TRBD1 (6 bases). V was shortened by 6 bases and J by 4 bases, with 10 bases between the two germline ends. Germline V gene data show CDR1 as SQVTM and CDR2 as ANQGSEA. CDR3 length: 12 residues. Here the CDR3 DNA reads TGCAGCGTCCGGACAGAAGGAAACACCATATATTTT. Translated: CSVRTEGNTIYF. Combining the CDR3 with reference TRBV29-1 and TRBJ1-3 gives the whole variable domain SAVISQKPSRDICQRGTSLTIQCQVDSQVTMMFWYRQQPGQSLTLIATANQGSEATYESGFVIDKFPISRPNLTFSTLTVSNMSPEDSSIYLCSVRTEGNTIYFGEGSWLTVV.

At least ten counts were recorded for this clonotype. The V call is TRBV19, the J call TRBJ2-3; D unclear. Per the germline V gene, CDR1 is LNHDA and CDR2 is SQIVND (reference sequence). V was pared by 6 bases and J by 1 base, with 8 bases between. The CDR3 contains 13 residues. DNA of the CDR3: TGTGCCAGTAGCCTGCCGGGCACAGATACGCAGTATTTT. Translation: CASSLPGTDTQYF.

This clonotype was seen repeatedly, ten times or more. The chain employs TRBV19 and TRBJ2-1; 9 bases fit TRBD2. Germline V gene sequence: CDR1 LNHDA, CDR2 SQIVND (reference sequence). This CDR3 has 15 residues. V lost 7 bases and J lost 7; bases outside the gene matches: 11. The CDR3 DNA reads TGTGCCAGTAAGGGCTTAGCGGGGGTTGGAAATGAGCAGTTCTTC. Protein product: CASKGLAGVGNEQFF.

In this sample, this clonotype turned up many times. The rearrangement joins TRBV28 to TRBJ2-1, with 16 positions matching TRBD2. Germline CDR1 and CDR2: MDHEN and SYDVKM. J gave up 6 bases and V 8 bases, and 4 bases lay outside the gene matches. This CDR3 region has 15 residues. The CDR3 coding sequence is TGTGCCAGCGGGACTAGCGGGAGGGCGGTCAATGAGCAGTTCTTC. It encodes CASGTSGRAVNEQFF. Based on the CDR3 plus reference TRBV28 and TRBJ2-1, the full variable domain is DVKVTQSSRYLVKRTGEKVFLECVQDMDHENMFWYRQDPGLGLRLIYFSYDVKMKEKGDIPEGYSVSREKKERFSLILESASTNQTSMYLCASGTSGRAVNEQFFGPGTRLTVL.

This clonotype has a count of ten or more. Mismatch with germline at one junction end may stem from a read error. This sequence joins TRBV7-2 and TRBJ2-1; TRBD2 agrees at 7 bases. CDR3 length: 15 residues. CDR1 SGHTA and CDR2 FQGNSA come from the germline V gene. CDR3 in amino acids: CASSLAGGPYNEQFF. For the CDR3, the DNA is TGTGCCAGCAGTTTAGCGGGTGGGCCCTACAATGAGCAGTTCTTC.

This clonotype has a count of ten or more. The genes are TRBV28 and TRBJ1-2, with 7 bases fitting TRBD1. Trimming at V came to 7 bases and at J to 8 bases, leaving 10 bases not matched to a gene. The CDR3 is made up of 13 amino acids. From germline, CDR1 is MDHEN and CDR2 SYDVKM. Written as DNA, the CDR3 is TGTGCCAGCACCCTGAGGGGGCAGAACGGCTACACCTTC. Residues: CASTLRGQNGYTF.

This clonotype appeared many times. J is TRBJ2-6 and V is TRBV6-1; no clear D. Trimming took off 5 bases at V and 0 bases at J, with 8 bases between the two ends. The germline gives CDR1 MNHNS, CDR2 SASEGT. This CDR3 has 15 amino acids. The CDR3 DNA sequence: TGTGCCAGCAGTAGGGTTCACTCTGGGGCCAACGTCCTGACTTTC. This gives the protein CASSRVHSGANVLTF.

In its sample, this clonotype was seen many times. The chain links TRBV20-1 to TRBJ1-2, with D perhaps matching TRBD1 (5 bases). Trimming shortened V by 5 bases and J by 7 bases, and 14 bases separated the two germline ends. CDR3 length equals 12 residues. Germline CDR1 reads DFQATT; CDR2 reads SNEGSKA (reference sequence). CDR3 sequence (DNA): TGCAGTGCTTACGCAGGGATCTCTGGCTACACCTTC. Its protein is CSAYAGISGYTF.

This clonotype was counted many times. This sequence joins TRBV27 and TRBJ2-7; TRBD2 agrees at 7 bases. Germline lookup yields CDR1 MNHEY and CDR2 SMNVEV (reference sequence). CDR3 length equals 15 residues. V lost 5 bases to trimming and J lost 5 bases; unmatched junction nucleotides: 12. The CDR3, as DNA: TGTGCCAGCAGTCTTGCTAGCGGTGGGGAGAACGAGCAGTACTTC. Its protein product is CASSLASGGENEQYF.

The gene calls are TRBV28 and TRBJ1-1; D call uncertain. This CDR3 spans 14 amino acids. Germline-derived CDR1 and CDR2 are MDHEN and SYDVKM. Trimming cost V 3 bases and J 1 base, with 9 bases left between them. CDR3 nucleotides: TGTGCCAGCAGTTTGCCCCAGGAGAACACTGAAGCTTTCTTT. This translates into CASSLPQENTEAFF.

This clonotype was recorded many times. The CDR3 DNA sequence: TGCAGTGCTAGAGATCCTAATTACTATGGCTACACCTTC. The encoded protein is CSARDPNYYGYTF. The chain recombines TRBV20-1 with TRBJ1-2; the D is unclear. Germline V gene data show CDR1 as DFQATT and CDR2 as SNEGSKA (reference sequence). The CDR3 length is 13 residues. The germline V and J ends were trimmed by 0 bases and 3 bases, with 8 bases remaining between them.

Note on this clonotype: A much more abundant neighbour one base away suggests this may be a read error. J is TRBJ2-3 and V is TRBV6-5, with D uncertain. Germline V CDR1 and CDR2: MNHEY, SVGAGI. Trimming left V 10 bases short and J 8 bases short, with 13 bases between. The CDR3 runs 11 residues. This chain's CDR3 is CANTDGCTQYF. CDR3 in DNA: TGTGCCAACACTGACGGCTGTACGCAGTATTTT.

This clonotype has a count of ten or more. CDR3 DNA sequence: TGTGCCAGCAGCCCCGCAGGGGGGGGTGCCAAGACCCAGTACTTC. Translation gives CASSPAGGGAKTQYF. This chain uses TRBV7-2 with TRBJ2-5; D may correspond to TRBD1 or TRBD2 (7 bases each). Trimming shortened V by 5 bases and J by 6 bases, and 19 bases separated the two germline ends. Germline V gene data show CDR1 as SGHTA and CDR2 as FQGNSA. The CDR3 totals 15 residues. Complete variable domain (other parts from reference TRBV7-2 and TRBJ2-5): GAGVSQSPSNKVTEKGKDVELRCDPISGHTALYWYRQSLGQGLEFLIYFQGNSAPDKSGLPSDRFSAERTGGSVSTLTIQRTQQEDSAVYLCASSPAGGGAKTQYFGPGTRLLVL.